One and the same sample provided the 19 T cell receptor beta chains below, sequenced in a study of cytomegalovirus exposure and HLA in healthy donors. PCR primers comprised 60 Vbeta and 13 Jbeta primers. Sequencing used immunoSEQ multiplex PCR; TCRdb keeps in-frame clones, though not all of them. Among roughly 86,000 clones listed, 60% to 85% were seen once. Sequencing was carried out using PBMCs. The receptors here all came from a man in his fifties in good health and CMV-seropositive.

The chain links TRBV9 to TRBJ2-1; 8 bases are a match to TRBD2. CDR3 length equals 16 residues. After removal of 0 bases from V and 5 bases from J, the junction contained 7 bases not matched to a gene. The germline V gene encodes CDR1 SGDLS and CDR2 YYNGEE. The CDR3 DNA reads TGTGCCAGCAGCGTAGAAGGCGGGGGGCCGGACAATGAGCAGTTCTTC. It specifies CASSVEGGGPDNEQFF.

This clone was counted a single time. This sequence joins TRBV30 and TRBJ2-5, with D maybe TRBD1 (5 bases). Matching the DNA end better, TRBJ2-7 makes the J call doubtful. Per the germline V gene, CDR1 is GTSNPN and CDR2 is SVGIG (reference sequence). This CDR3 region has 15 residues. The CDR3 spells CAWRGSFWGPYEQYF. In DNA, the CDR3 is TGTGCCTGGAGGGGATCCTTTTGGGGCCCCTACGAGCAGTACTTC.

This clone has a handful of counts. The rearrangement links TRBV7-9 to TRBJ2-1, with D hard to call. Trimming cost V 3 bases and J 9 bases, with 9 bases left between them. CDR3 length equals 12 residues. Looked up from germline, CDR1 is SEHNR and CDR2 is FQNEAQ (reference sequence). In DNA form, the CDR3 reads TGTGCCAGCAGCTTCGAGGAGCGTGAGCAGTTCTTC. Translation: CASSFEEREQFF.

The V call is TRBV21-1, the J call TRBJ2-7; TRBD1, as called in the table, went unchecked against the DNA. TRBV21-1 corresponds to a pseudogene. The CDR3 is made up of 15 amino acids. CDR3 DNA: TGTGCCAGCAGCCTGACGGGACAGAGCTCCTACGAGCAGTACTTC. This translates into CASSLTGQSSYEQYF.

J is TRBJ1-1 and V is TRBV7-2, with a weak D call TRBD1 (5 bases). The CDR3 extends over 15 amino acids. From germline, CDR1 is SGHTA and CDR2 FQGNSA. With 4 bases removed from V and 1 base from J, the gap between germline ends came to 13 bases. The CDR3 loop reads CASSSQGGSNTEAFF. DNA of the CDR3: TGTGCCAGCAGCTCCCAGGGAGGTTCGAACACTGAAGCTTTCTTT.

The J gene is TRBJ2-6, the V gene TRBV4-1; TRBD1 is a possible D gene (6 bases). The CDR3 has 17 residues. V dropped 0 bases and J dropped 0 bases, with 9 bases sitting between them. The germline V gene has CDR1 MGHRA and CDR2 YSYEKL. Written as DNA, the CDR3 is TGCGCCAGCAGCCAAGAGACAGGACTCTCTGGGGCCAACGTCCTGACTTTC. Its protein product is CASSQETGLSGANVLTF.

This clone came up a few times. The chain combines TRBV5-1 with TRBJ1-2, with 9 bases that match TRBD1. CDR1 SGHRS and CDR2 YFSETQ come from the germline V gene. This CDR3 has 16 amino acids. Trimming at V came to 4 bases and at J to 3 bases, leaving 10 bases not matched to a gene. The CDR3 loop is CASSPSTGTGHYGYTF. For the CDR3, the DNA is TGCGCCAGCAGCCCCAGCACCGGGACAGGGCACTATGGCTACACCTTC.

The chain carries TRBV9 and TRBJ1-5; D may be TRBD1 (5 bases). Trimming removed 4 bases from V and 7 bases from J, with 12 bases in between. CDR3 length equals 13 residues. Germline CDR1 SGDLS, CDR2 YYNGEE. The chain's CDR3 is CASSPVWGQPQHF. CDR3 DNA sequence: TGTGCCAGCAGCCCGGTTTGGGGCCAGCCCCAGCATTTT.

This clone has only a few counts. The gene calls are TRBV6-5 and TRBJ2-5; 13 positions agree with TRBD2. This CDR3 region has 16 residues. J gave up 1 base and V 4 bases, and 3 bases lay outside the gene matches. From germline, CDR1 is MNHEY and CDR2 SVGAGI. The CDR3 DNA follows: TGTGCCAGCAGTTTGGGACTAGCGGGGACCCAAGAGACCCAGTACTTC. This gives the protein CASSLGLAGTQETQYF.

V gene TRBV6-5 combines with J gene TRBJ1-1; 8 nucleotides line up with TRBD1. V gave up 3 bases and J gave up 4 bases; unmatched junction bases: 7. CDR1 and CDR2 from the germline V gene are MNHEY and SVGAGI. The CDR3 contains 15 residues. The CDR3 bases are TGTGCCAGCAGTTATCGGTCAACAGGGGGCACTGAAGCTTTCTTT. It specifies CASSYRSTGGTEAFF.

A remark on this clone: One end of the junction varies from germline; a read error may be responsible. CDR3 nucleotide sequence: TGTTCCAGCAGCTTCCCAGGGGGCGCGGATAATTCACCCCTCCACTTT. Protein product: CSSSFPGGADNSPLHF. The chain joins TRBV7-9 to TRBJ1-6; 8 bases map to TRBD1. The CDR3 is made up of 16 amino acids. The germline gives CDR1 SEHNR, CDR2 FQNEAQ (reference sequence).

The genes are TRBV28 and TRBJ1-1; 8 bases map to TRBD1. The CDR3 has 17 amino acids. Germline CDR1 MDHEN, CDR2 SYDVKM. V lost 5 bases, J lost 0 bases, and 11 bases stayed unmatched. The CDR3 DNA sequence: TGTGCCAGCAGTCCGGACAGGGTCATGCGGGTGAACACTGAAGCTTTCTTT. The encoded protein is CASSPDRVMRVNTEAFF.

The chain carries TRBV7-9 and TRBJ1-1; D ambiguous. The CDR3 has 14 amino acids. Germline values: CDR1 SEHNR, CDR2 FQNEAQ (reference sequence). Trimming pared 6 bases from V and 0 bases from J, leaving 11 bases between. The CDR3 coding sequence is TGTGCCAGCAGAAGTGGTGGGCTGAACACTGAAGCTTTCTTT. This codes for CASRSGGLNTEAFF.

The chain joins TRBV19 to TRBJ2-7; TRBD2 aligns across 7 bases. Germline V lookup: CDR1 LNHDA, CDR2 SQIVND (reference sequence). The CDR3 spans 15 residues. V was clipped by 3 bases and J by 2 bases; unmatched bases: 7. The CDR3 sequence is CASSMTAGCTYEQYF. The CDR3 bases are TGTGCCAGTAGTATGACAGCGGGGTGCACCTACGAGCAGTACTTC.

The chain combines TRBV5-6 with TRBJ2-7; 13 nucleotides match TRBD2. CDR1 and CDR2 from the germline V gene are SGHDT and YYEEEE. CDR3 length: 15 amino acids. J lost 1 base, V lost 6 bases, and 4 bases had no gene match. CDR3 loop: CASTGLAGESYEQYF. DNA for the CDR3: TGTGCCAGCACCGGACTAGCGGGGGAATCCTACGAGCAGTACTTC.

The chain has TRBV6-4 and TRBJ1-1; D perhaps matches TRBD1 (6 bases). In germline, CDR1 is MRHNA, CDR2 SNTAGT. V lost 4 bases to trimming and J lost 3 bases, with 9 bases between them. The CDR3 has 13 residues. The CDR3 coding sequence is TGTGCCAGCAGTGCCTACAGGGACACTGAAGCTTTCTTT. It codes for CASSAYRDTEAFF.

The CDR3 region is CASSLRGLGGTGELFF. The CDR3 DNA sequence: TGTGCCAGCAGCTTGCGCGGCCTCGGGGGAACCGGGGAGCTGTTTTTT. The rearrangement joins TRBV27 to TRBJ2-2; possibly TRBD2 for D (6 bases). This CDR3 is 16 amino acids long. With 6 bases removed from V and 5 bases from J, the gap between germline ends came to 19 bases. Germline values: CDR1 MNHEY, CDR2 SMNVEV (reference sequence).

V and J are TRBV6-1 and TRBJ1-2; a weak D match, TRBD1 (5 bases). Germline V CDR1 and CDR2: MNHNS, SASEGT. The CDR3 extends over 12 amino acids. V was shortened by 2 bases and J by 4 bases, with 5 bases between the two germline ends. The CDR3 region is CASSEQGYGYTF. CDR3 in DNA: TGTGCCAGCAGTGAACAGGGCTATGGCTACACCTTC.

V gene TRBV27 combines with J gene TRBJ1-4, with 7 bases matching TRBD1. Germline lookup yields CDR1 MNHEY and CDR2 SMNVEV (reference sequence). The CDR3 runs 15 residues. The J segment lost 3 bases and the V segment lost 5 bases, leaving 6 bases of the junction unmatched. CDR3 sequence: CASSQTGVANEKLFF. The CDR3, as DNA: TGTGCCAGCAGTCAAACAGGGGTGGCTAATGAAAAACTGTTTTTT.